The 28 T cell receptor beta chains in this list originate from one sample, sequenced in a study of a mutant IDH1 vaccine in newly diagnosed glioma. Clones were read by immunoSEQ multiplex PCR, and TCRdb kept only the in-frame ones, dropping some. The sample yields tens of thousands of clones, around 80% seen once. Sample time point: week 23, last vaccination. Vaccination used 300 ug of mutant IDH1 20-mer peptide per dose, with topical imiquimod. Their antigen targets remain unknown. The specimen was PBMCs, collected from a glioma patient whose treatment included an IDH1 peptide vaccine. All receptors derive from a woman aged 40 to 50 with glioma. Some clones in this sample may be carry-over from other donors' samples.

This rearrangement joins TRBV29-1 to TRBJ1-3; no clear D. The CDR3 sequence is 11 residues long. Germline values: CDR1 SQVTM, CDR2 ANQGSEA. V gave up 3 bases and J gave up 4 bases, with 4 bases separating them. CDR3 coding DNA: TGCAGCGTTGAGTGGGGAAACACCATATATTTT. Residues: CSVEWGNTIYF.

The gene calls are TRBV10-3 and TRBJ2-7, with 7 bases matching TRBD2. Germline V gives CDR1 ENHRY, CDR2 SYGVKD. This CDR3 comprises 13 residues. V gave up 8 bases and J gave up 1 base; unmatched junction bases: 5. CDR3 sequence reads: CAIGFGGSYEQYF. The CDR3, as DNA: TGTGCCATCGGCTTCGGGGGGTCCTACGAGCAGTACTTC.

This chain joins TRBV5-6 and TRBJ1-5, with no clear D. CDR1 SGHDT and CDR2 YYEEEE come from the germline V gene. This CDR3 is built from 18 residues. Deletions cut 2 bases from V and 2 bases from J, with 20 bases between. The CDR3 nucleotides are TGTGCCAGCAGCTTCAGGACGGGTCCGAATAGCGGCAATCAGCCCCAGCATTTT. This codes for CASSFRTGPNSGNQPQHF.

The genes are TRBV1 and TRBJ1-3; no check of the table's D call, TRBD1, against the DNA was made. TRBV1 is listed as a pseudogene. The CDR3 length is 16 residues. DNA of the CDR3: TGCACCAGCAGCTCCTACAGGGAAAGGACTGGAAACACCATATATTTT. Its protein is CTSSSYRERTGNTIYF.

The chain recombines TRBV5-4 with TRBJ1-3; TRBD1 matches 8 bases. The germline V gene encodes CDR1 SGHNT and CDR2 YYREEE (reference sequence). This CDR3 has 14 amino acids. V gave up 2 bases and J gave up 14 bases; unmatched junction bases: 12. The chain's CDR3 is CASSFSGTGSIVYF. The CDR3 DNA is TGTGCCAGCAGCTTCTCCGGGACAGGCTCTATCGTATATTTT. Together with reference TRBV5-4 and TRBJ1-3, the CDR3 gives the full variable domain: ETGVTQSPTHLIKTRGQQVTLRCSSQSGHNTVSWYQQALGQGPQFIFQYYREEENGRGNFPPRFSGLQFPNYSSELNVNALELDDSALYLCASSFSGTGSIVYFGEGSWLTVV.

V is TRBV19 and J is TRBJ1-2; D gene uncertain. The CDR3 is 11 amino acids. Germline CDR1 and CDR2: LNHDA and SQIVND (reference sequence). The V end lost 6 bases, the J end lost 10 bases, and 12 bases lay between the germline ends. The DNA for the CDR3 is TGTGCCAGTAGAAACGAGCTTGCCTACACCTTC. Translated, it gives CASRNELAYTF. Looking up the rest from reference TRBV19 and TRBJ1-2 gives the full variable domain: DGGITQSPKYLFRKEGQNVTLSCEQNLNHDAMYWYRQDPGQGLRLIYYSQIVNDFQKGDIAEGYSVSREKKESFPLTVTSAQKNPTAFYLCASRNELAYTFGSGTRLTVV.

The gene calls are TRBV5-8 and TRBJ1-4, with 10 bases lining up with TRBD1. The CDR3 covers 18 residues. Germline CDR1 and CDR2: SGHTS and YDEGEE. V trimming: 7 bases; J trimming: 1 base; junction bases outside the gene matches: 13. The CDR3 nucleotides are TGTGCCAGCGGGACAGGGGAATACAACATAAGAACTAATGAAAAACTGTTTTTT. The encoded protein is CASGTGEYNIRTNEKLFF.

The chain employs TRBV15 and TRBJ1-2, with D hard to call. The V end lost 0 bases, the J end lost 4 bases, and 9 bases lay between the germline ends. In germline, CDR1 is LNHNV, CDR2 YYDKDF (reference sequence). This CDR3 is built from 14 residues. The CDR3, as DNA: TGTGCCACCAGCAGAGACCTGGCTCGCTATGGCTACACCTTC. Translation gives CATSRDLARYGYTF.

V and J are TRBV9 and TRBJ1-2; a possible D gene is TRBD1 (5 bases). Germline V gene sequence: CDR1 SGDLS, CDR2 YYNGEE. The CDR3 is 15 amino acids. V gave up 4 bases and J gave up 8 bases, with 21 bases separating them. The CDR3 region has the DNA TGTGCCAGCAGCTCAAAGAGCCAGGGTGGTGTCGGCTACACCTTC. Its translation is CASSSKSQGGVGYTF. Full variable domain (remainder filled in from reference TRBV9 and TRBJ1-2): DSGVTQTPKHLITATGQRVTLRCSPRSGDLSVYWYQQSLDQGLQFLIQYYNGEERAKGNILERFSAQQFPDLHSELNLSSLELGDSALYFCASSSKSQGGVGYTFGSGTRLTVV.

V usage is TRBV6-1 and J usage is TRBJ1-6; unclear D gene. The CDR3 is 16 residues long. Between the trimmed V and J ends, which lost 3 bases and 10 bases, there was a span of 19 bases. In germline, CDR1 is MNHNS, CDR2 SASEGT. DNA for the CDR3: TGTGCCAGCAGTGATTCCCTTGGGAGGCGAAGGTCACCCCTCCACTTT. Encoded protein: CASSDSLGRRRSPLHF.

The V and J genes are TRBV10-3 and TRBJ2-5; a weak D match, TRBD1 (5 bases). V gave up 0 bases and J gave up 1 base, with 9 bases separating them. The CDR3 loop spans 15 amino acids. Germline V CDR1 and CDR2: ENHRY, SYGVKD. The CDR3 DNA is TGTGCCATCAGTGAGTCGATGACAGCCCAAGAGACCCAGTACTTC. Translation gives CAISESMTAQETQYF.

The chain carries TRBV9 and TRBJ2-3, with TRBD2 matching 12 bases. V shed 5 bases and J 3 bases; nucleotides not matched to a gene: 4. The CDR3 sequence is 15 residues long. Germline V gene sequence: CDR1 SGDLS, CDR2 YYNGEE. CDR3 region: CASSPSGGATDTQYF. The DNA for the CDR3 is TGTGCCAGCAGTCCTAGCGGGGGGGCTACAGATACGCAGTATTTT.

The CDR3 DNA reads TGCGCCAGCAGCCAACGGGCCGCAGGCGGTGGCTACACCTTC. Its translation: CASSQRAAGGGYTF. V and J are TRBV4-1 and TRBJ1-2; D uncertain. V lost 2 bases and J 7 bases, leaving 14 bases between the germline ends. From germline, CDR1 is MGHRA and CDR2 YSYEKL. The CDR3 totals 14 residues.

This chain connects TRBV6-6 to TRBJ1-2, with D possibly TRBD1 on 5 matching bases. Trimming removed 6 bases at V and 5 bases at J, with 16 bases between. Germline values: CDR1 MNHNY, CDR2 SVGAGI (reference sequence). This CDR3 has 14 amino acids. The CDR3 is CASSQGEVSYGYTF. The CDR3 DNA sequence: TGTGCCAGCAGCCAGGGAGAGGTTTCATATGGCTACACCTTC.

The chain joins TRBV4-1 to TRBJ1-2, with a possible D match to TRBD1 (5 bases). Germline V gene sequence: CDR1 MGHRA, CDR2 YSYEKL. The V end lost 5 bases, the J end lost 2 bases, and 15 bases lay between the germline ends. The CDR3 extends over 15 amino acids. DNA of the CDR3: TGCGCCAGCAGCGCCCGGGACGAAGGAAACTATGGCTACACCTTC. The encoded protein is CASSARDEGNYGYTF.

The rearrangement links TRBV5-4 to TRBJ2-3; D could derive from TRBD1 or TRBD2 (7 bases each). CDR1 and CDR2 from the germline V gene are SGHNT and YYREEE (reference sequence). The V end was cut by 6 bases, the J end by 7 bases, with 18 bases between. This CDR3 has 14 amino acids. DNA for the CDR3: TGTGCCAGCACACCCCCAGGGGGGGCAAATACGCAGTATTTT. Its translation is CASTPPGGANTQYF. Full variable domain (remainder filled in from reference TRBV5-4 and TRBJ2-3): ETGVTQSPTHLIKTRGQQVTLRCSSQSGHNTVSWYQQALGQGPQFIFQYYREEENGRGNFPPRFSGLQFPNYSSELNVNALELDDSALYLCASTPPGGANTQYFGPGTRLTVL.

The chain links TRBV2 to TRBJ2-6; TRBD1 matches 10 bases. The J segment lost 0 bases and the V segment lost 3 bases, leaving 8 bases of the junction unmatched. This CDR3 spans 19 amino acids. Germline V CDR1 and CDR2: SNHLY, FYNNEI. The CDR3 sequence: CASSDAPGQGISGANVLTF. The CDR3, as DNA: TGTGCCAGCAGTGACGCTCCGGGACAGGGGATCTCTGGGGCCAACGTCCTGACTTTC. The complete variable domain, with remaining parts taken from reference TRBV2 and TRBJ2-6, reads EPEVTQTPSHQVTQMGQEVILRCVPISNHLYFYWYRQILGQKVEFLVSFYNNEISEKSEIFDDQFSVERPDGSNFTLKIRSTKLEDSAMYFCASSDAPGQGISGANVLTFGAGSRLTVL.

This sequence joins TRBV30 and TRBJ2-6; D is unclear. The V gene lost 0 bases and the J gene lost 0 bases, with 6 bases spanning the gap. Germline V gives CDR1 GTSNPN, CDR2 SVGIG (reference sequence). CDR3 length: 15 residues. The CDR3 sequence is CAWSVMTSGANVLTF. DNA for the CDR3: TGTGCCTGGAGTGTAATGACCTCTGGGGCCAACGTCCTGACTTTC.

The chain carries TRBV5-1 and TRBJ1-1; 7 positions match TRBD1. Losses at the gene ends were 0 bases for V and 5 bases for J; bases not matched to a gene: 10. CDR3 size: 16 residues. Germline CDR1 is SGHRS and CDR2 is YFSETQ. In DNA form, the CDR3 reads TGCGCCAGCAGCTTGGGACAGGGTGGAGGGAGGACTGAAGCTTTCTTT. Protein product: CASSLGQGGGRTEAFF. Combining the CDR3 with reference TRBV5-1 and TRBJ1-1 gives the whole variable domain KAGVTQTPRYLIKTRGQQVTLSCSPISGHRSVSWYQQTPGQGLQFLFEYFSETQRNKGNFPGRFSGRQFSNSRSEMNVSTLELGDSALYLCASSLGQGGGRTEAFFGQGTRLTVV.

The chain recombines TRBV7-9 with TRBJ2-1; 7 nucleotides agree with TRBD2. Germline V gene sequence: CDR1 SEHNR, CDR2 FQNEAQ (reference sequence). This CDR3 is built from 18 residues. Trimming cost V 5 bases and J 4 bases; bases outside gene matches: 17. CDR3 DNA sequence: TGTGCCAGCAGCCGTCGGAGTGTGGGGGGGATTGGGTACAATGAGCAGTTCTTC. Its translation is CASSRRSVGGIGYNEQFF. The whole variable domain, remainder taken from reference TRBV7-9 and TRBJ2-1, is DTGVSQNPRHKITKRGQNVTFRCDPISEHNRLYWYRQTLGQGPEFLTYFQNEAQLEKSRLLSDRFSAERPKGSFSTLEIQRTEQGDSAMYLCASSRRSVGGIGYNEQFFGPGTRLTVL.

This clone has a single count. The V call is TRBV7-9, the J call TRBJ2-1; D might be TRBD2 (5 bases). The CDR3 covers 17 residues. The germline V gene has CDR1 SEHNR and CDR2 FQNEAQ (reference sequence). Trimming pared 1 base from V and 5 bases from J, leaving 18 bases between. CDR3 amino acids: CASSLGLGVWGDNEQFF. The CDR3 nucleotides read TGTGCCAGCAGCTTAGGTCTCGGAGTCTGGGGAGACAATGAGCAGTTCTTC.

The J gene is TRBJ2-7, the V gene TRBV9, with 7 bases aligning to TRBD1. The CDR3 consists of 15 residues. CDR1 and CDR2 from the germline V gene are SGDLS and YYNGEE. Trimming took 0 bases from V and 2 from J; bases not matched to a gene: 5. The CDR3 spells CASSVAGQGAYEQYF. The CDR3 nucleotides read TGTGCCAGCAGCGTAGCTGGGCAGGGGGCCTACGAGCAGTACTTC.

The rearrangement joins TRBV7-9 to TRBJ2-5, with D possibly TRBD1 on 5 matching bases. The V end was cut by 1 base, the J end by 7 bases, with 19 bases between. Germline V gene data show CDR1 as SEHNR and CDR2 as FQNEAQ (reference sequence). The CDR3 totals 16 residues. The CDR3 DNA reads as TGTGCCAGCAGCTTAGTGGCGGAGCACCCGCAGGGGACCCAGTACTTC. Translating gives CASSLVAEHPQGTQYF.

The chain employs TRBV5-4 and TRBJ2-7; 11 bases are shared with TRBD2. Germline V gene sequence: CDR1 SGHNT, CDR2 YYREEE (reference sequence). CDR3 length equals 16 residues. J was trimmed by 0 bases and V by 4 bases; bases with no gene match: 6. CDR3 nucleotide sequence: TGTGCCAGCAGCCGACCGACTAGCGGGGTCTCCTACGAGCAGTACTTC. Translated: CASSRPTSGVSYEQYF.

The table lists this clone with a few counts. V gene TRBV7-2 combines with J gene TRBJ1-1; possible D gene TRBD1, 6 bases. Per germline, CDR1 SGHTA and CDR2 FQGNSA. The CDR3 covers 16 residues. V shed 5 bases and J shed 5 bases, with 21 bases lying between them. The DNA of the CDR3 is TGTGCCAGCAGCCCCGGGCGGAGCAGGGGAAGAACTGAAGCTTTCTTT. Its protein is CASSPGRSRGRTEAFF.

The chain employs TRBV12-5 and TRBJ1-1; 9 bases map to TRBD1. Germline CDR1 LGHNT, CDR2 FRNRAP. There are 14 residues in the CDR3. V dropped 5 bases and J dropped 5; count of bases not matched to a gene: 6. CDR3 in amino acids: CASGIGQGRTEAFF. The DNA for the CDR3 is TGTGCTAGTGGTATAGGACAGGGGAGGACTGAAGCTTTCTTT.

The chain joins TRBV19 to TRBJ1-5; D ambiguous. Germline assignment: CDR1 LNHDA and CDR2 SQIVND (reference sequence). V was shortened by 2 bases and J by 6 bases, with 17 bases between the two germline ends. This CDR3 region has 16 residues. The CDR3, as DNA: TGTGCCAGTAGTATAACGGGTCAGGCTCTGAGTCAGCCCCAGCATTTT. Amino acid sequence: CASSITGQALSQPQHF. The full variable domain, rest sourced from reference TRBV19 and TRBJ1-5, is DGGITQSPKYLFRKEGQNVTLSCEQNLNHDAMYWYRQDPGQGLRLIYYSQIVNDFQKGDIAEGYSVSREKKESFPLTVTSAQKNPTAFYLCASSITGQALSQPQHFGDGTRLSIL.

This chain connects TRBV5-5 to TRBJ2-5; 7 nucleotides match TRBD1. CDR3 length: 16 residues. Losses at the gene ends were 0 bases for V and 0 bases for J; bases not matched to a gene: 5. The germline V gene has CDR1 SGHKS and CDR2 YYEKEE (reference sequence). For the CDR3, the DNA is TGTGCCAGCAGCTTGGCCCCCAGGGGGTACCAAGAGACCCAGTACTTC. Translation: CASSLAPRGYQETQYF.